Shown below are 30 T cell receptor beta chains from a single sample sequenced in a study of PD-1 blockade in mismatch repair-deficient tumors. Assay used: immunoSEQ multiplex PCR; TCRdb lists only in-frame clones, some missing. Of under 95,000 clones detected, approximately 80% appear once; the ten largest clones hold roughly 6%. Sequencing used peripheral blood, obtained 44 weeks after starting pembrolizumab. Receptors were obtained from an adult with mismatch repair-deficient cancer.

The chain has TRBV6-4 and TRBJ2-1, with D maybe TRBD2 (5 bases). The V and J ends lost 4 bases and 2 bases respectively, with 9 bases between them. CDR3 length: 14 residues. The germline V gene encodes CDR1 MRHNA and CDR2 SNTAGT. CDR3 in amino acids: CASSVAGTYNEQFF. The DNA of the CDR3 is TGTGCCAGCAGTGTGGCGGGCACCTACAATGAGCAGTTCTTC.

This clone appeared a single time. The chain recombines TRBV28 with TRBJ1-1; D not certain. The length of the CDR3 is 14 residues. Germline lookup yields CDR1 MDHEN and CDR2 SYDVKM. Trimming removed 10 bases at V and 1 base at J, with 16 bases between. The CDR3 nucleotides read TGTGCCACCGCCTCCCCCATGTCGAACACTGAAGCTTTCTTT. Translation: CATASPMSNTEAFF.

The chain carries TRBV6-5 and TRBJ1-2, with D maybe TRBD1 (5 bases). V lost 6 bases to trimming and J lost 2 bases, with 10 bases between them. The CDR3 extends over 13 amino acids. Per germline, CDR1 MNHEY and CDR2 SVGAGI. CDR3 in amino acids: CASRSAGNYGYTF. Here the CDR3 DNA reads TGTGCCAGCAGGTCGGCAGGGAACTATGGCTACACCTTC.

In this sample, this clone turned up a few times. The chain couples TRBV18 to TRBJ1-1, with D uncertain. The CDR3 is made up of 12 amino acids. The germline V gene has CDR1 KGHSH and CDR2 LQKENI. The ends were cut back, 5 bases at V and 8 bases at J, with 12 bases in the middle. The CDR3 region is CASSVVGSEAFF. The CDR3 coding sequence is TGTGCCAGCTCAGTGGTAGGCAGCGAAGCTTTCTTT.

V usage is TRBV7-9 and J usage is TRBJ1-1; the match to TRBD1 covers 7 bases. Per the germline V gene, CDR1 is SEHNR and CDR2 is FQNEAQ (reference sequence). This CDR3 comprises 15 residues. J gave up 1 base and V 7 bases, and 9 bases lay outside the gene matches. The chain's CDR3 is CASTQGDSPNTEAFF. DNA of the CDR3: TGTGCCAGCACCCAAGGGGACAGTCCGAACACTGAAGCTTTCTTT.

In this sample, this clone turned up once. The chain employs TRBV29-1 and TRBJ2-7, with 8 nucleotides matching TRBD1. The CDR3 is 14 amino acids. Germline CDR1 SQVTM, CDR2 ANQGSEA. The ends lost 1 base at V and 5 bases at J; junction bases unmatched: 7. The CDR3 spells CSVEATGVDDEQYF. CDR3 in DNA: TGCAGCGTTGAAGCGACAGGGGTGGATGACGAGCAGTACTTC.

This clone was detected a few times. This chain connects TRBV30 to TRBJ1-2; no firm D call. Trimming pared 2 bases from V and 2 bases from J, leaving 6 bases between. This CDR3 comprises 12 residues. CDR1 and CDR2 from the germline V gene are GTSNPN and SVGIG (reference sequence). The DNA of the CDR3 is TGTGCCTGGAGTTCGGAGAACTATGGCTACACCTTC. Encoded protein: CAWSSENYGYTF.

The J gene is TRBJ2-1, the V gene TRBV14, with TRBD1 matching over 9 bases. V gave up 4 bases and J gave up 7 bases; unmatched junction bases: 8. This CDR3 spans 15 amino acids. Germline CDR1 SGHDN, CDR2 FVKESK. This CDR3 reads CASSPKGQGLNEQFF. As DNA, the CDR3 is TGTGCCAGCAGCCCCAAGGGACAGGGTCTAAATGAGCAGTTCTTC.

This clone was seen only a few times. V is TRBV9 and J is TRBJ1-2; tentatively, D is TRBD1 (5 bases). Trimming stripped 1 base from V and 1 base from J, with 11 bases between. The CDR3 covers 15 residues. Germline CDR1 SGDLS, CDR2 YYNGEE. The CDR3 nucleotides read TGTGCCAGCAGCGTATCAAGCAGGGATAACTATGGCTACACCTTC. This translates into CASSVSSRDNYGYTF.

CDR3 sequence: CATSRGGGEEQFF. The CDR3 bases are TGTGCCACCAGCAGAGGAGGGGGAGAGGAGCAGTTCTTC. The chain uses TRBV15 and TRBJ2-1, with D possibly TRBD1 on 6 matching bases. CDR3 length: 13 amino acids. Germline CDR1 is LNHNV and CDR2 is YYDKDF (reference sequence). V dropped 1 base and J dropped 10 bases, with 11 bases sitting between them. Combining the CDR3 with reference TRBV15 and TRBJ2-1 gives the whole variable domain DAMVIQNPRYQVTQFGKPVTLSCSQTLNHNVMYWYQQKSSQAPKLLFHYYDKDFNNEADTPDNFQSRRPNTSFCFLDIRSPGLGDTAMYLCATSRGGGEEQFFGPGTRLTVL.

V gene TRBV5-4 combines with J gene TRBJ2-3; 9 positions match TRBD2. V lost 4 bases, J lost 0 bases, and 12 bases stayed unmatched. The germline CDR1 and CDR2 sequences are SGHNT and YYREEE (reference sequence). The CDR3 length is 18 residues. Here the CDR3 DNA reads TGTGCCAGCAGCCCCCTCGCGGGAGGGACTTCTAGCACAGATACGCAGTATTTT. It specifies CASSPLAGGTSSTDTQYF.

The rearrangement uses TRBV6-1 and TRBJ2-3; 7 bases align to TRBD2. Germline V gene data show CDR1 as MNHNS and CDR2 as SASEGT. The CDR3 loop spans 14 amino acids. V lost 2 bases, J lost 8 bases, and 7 bases stayed unmatched. CDR3 loop: CASSEKRGSGTQYF. Here the CDR3 DNA reads TGTGCCAGCAGTGAAAAGCGGGGTTCCGGTACGCAGTATTTT.

The J gene is TRBJ2-3, the V gene TRBV4-2; TRBD2 might be the D (6 bases). With 0 bases removed from V and 4 bases from J, the gap between germline ends came to 23 bases. Germline V lookup: CDR1 LGHNA, CDR2 YNFKEQ. The CDR3 sequence is 19 residues long. This CDR3 reads CASSQDWNQRAGPSDTQYF. CDR3 in DNA: TGTGCCAGCAGCCAAGATTGGAATCAGCGGGCGGGGCCGTCAGATACGCAGTATTTT.

The rearrangement uses TRBV19 and TRBJ2-1; 9 bases are a match to TRBD2. The CDR3 is 14 residues long. Germline CDR1 and CDR2: LNHDA and SQIVND (reference sequence). V lost 7 bases, J lost 3 bases, and 4 bases stayed unmatched. The CDR3 DNA reads TGTGCCAGTACCCTGCGGGGGGGCTACAATGAGCAGTTCTTC. This encodes CASTLRGGYNEQFF.

This clone was detected only a few times. This rearrangement joins TRBV4-1 to TRBJ1-5, with a possible D match to TRBD1 (5 bases). Per germline, CDR1 MGHRA and CDR2 YSYEKL. The CDR3 has 13 amino acids. V was clipped by 3 bases and J by 8 bases, with 11 bases between them. In DNA, the CDR3 is TGCGCCAGCAGCCAGGGACGACTGGAGCCCCAGCATTTT. Translating it yields CASSQGRLEPQHF.

V is TRBV19 and J is TRBJ1-4; D gene uncertain. The CDR3 extends over 15 amino acids. Trimming cost V 3 bases and J 0 bases, with 8 bases left between them. CDR1 LNHDA and CDR2 SQIVND come from the germline V gene (reference sequence). CDR3 sequence reads: CASSIAGATNEKLFF. In nucleotides, the CDR3 is TGTGCCAGTAGTATTGCAGGCGCAACTAATGAAAAACTGTTTTTT.

This clone was counted a few times. The rearrangement joins TRBV30 to TRBJ1-2; D may be TRBD1 (6 bases). The CDR3 is 13 residues long. V was cut by 1 base and J by 6 bases, with 12 bases left in between. Germline-derived CDR1 and CDR2 are GTSNPN and SVGIG (reference sequence). CDR3 DNA: TGTGCCTGGAGTGCCACAGGGTTCAATGGCTACACCTTC. Residues: CAWSATGFNGYTF. Based on the CDR3 plus reference TRBV30 and TRBJ1-2, the full variable domain is SQTIHQWPATLVQPVGSPLSLECTVEGTSNPNLYWYRQAAGRGLQLLFYSVGIGQISSEVPQNLSASRPQDRQFILSSKKLLLSDSGFYLCAWSATGFNGYTFGSGTRLTVV.

V and J are TRBV10-1 and TRBJ1-2, with D perhaps matching TRBD1 (5 bases). The V and J ends lost 7 bases and 6 bases respectively, with 12 bases between them. This CDR3 is 12 amino acids long. Germline CDR1 WNHNN, CDR2 SYGVQD (reference sequence). CDR3 residues: CASTSRGHGYTF. The CDR3 DNA follows: TGCGCCAGCACCTCGAGGGGCCATGGCTACACCTTC.

There are a few counts of this clone. The gene calls are TRBV5-1 and TRBJ2-1, with D hard to call. The CDR3 loop spans 13 amino acids. V was trimmed by 0 bases and J by 5 bases, leaving 6 bases between them. In germline, CDR1 is SGHRS, CDR2 YFSETQ. In DNA, the CDR3 is TGCGCCAGCAGCTTGGGGACCCACAATGAGCAGTTCTTC. This translates into CASSLGTHNEQFF.

V usage is TRBV29-1 and J usage is TRBJ1-1; weak D call: TRBD1 (5 bases). CDR1 and CDR2 from the germline V gene are SQVTM and ANQGSEA. The CDR3 loop spans 15 amino acids. The V gene lost 3 bases and the J gene lost 0 bases, with 14 bases spanning the gap. The CDR3 region is CSVEPLAGLNTEAFF. CDR3 nucleotide sequence: TGCAGCGTTGAGCCCCTCGCGGGACTGAACACTGAAGCTTTCTTT.

The DNA of the CDR3 is TGTGCCATCAGCTTACTTTCTCCGGGACAGGGGGCGGGTGAAGCTTTCTTT. It encodes CAISLLSPGQGAGEAFF. This chain joins TRBV10-3 and TRBJ1-1; 12 nucleotides match TRBD1. V shed 6 bases and J 7 bases; nucleotides not matched to a gene: 15. This CDR3 has 17 amino acids. Germline CDR1 is ENHRY and CDR2 is SYGVKD.

The chain has TRBV7-2 and TRBJ2-1, with 9 bases identical to TRBD2. Germline loops: CDR1 SGHTA, CDR2 FQGNSA. V dropped 5 bases and J dropped 0; count of bases not matched to a gene: 2. The CDR3 is 15 residues long. Here the CDR3 reads CASSLLAGSYNEQFF. As DNA, the CDR3 is TGTGCCAGCAGCCTACTAGCGGGCTCCTACAATGAGCAGTTCTTC.

Only a few counts were recorded for this clone. The chain is built from TRBV19 and TRBJ2-2, with 10 bases matching TRBD2. V trimming: 10 bases; J trimming: 8 bases; junction bases outside the gene matches: 4. Germline V gives CDR1 LNHDA, CDR2 SQIVND (reference sequence). This CDR3 spans 12 amino acids. CDR3 DNA sequence: TGTGCCACCACTAGCGGGACTGGGGAGCTGTTTTTT. Translation: CATTSGTGELFF.

This chain connects TRBV28 to TRBJ1-2; D not certain. Trimming removed 3 bases from V and 4 bases from J, with 12 bases in between. The length of the CDR3 is 14 residues. Germline loops: CDR1 MDHEN, CDR2 SYDVKM. DNA of the CDR3: TGTGCCAGCAGTTTCGGGTCAGCTACCTATGGCTACACCTTC. It encodes CASSFGSATYGYTF.

The CDR3 nucleotides read TGTGCCAGCAGTTATTCGGAGGGAAATGAGCAGTTCTTC. It is translated as CASSYSEGNEQFF. The chain is built from TRBV6-5 and TRBJ2-1; tentatively, D is TRBD2 (6 bases). V was pared by 3 bases and J by 7 bases, with 10 bases between. CDR3 size: 13 residues. Germline V gene lookup returns CDR1 MNHEY and CDR2 SVGAGI.

The chain couples TRBV5-6 to TRBJ2-3; 8 bases map to TRBD2. J was trimmed by 3 bases and V by 1 base; bases with no gene match: 4. Germline V gene data show CDR1 as SGHDT and CDR2 as YYEEEE. The CDR3 is made up of 15 amino acids. The CDR3 here is CASSLMGLVTDTQYF. The DNA for the CDR3 is TGTGCCAGCAGCTTGATGGGACTAGTAACAGATACGCAGTATTTT.

V is TRBV6-4 and J is TRBJ2-3; 7 bases are shared with TRBD2. Germline V gene data show CDR1 as MRHNA and CDR2 as SNTAGT. This CDR3 has 15 amino acids. Germline trimming cut 10 bases from V and 2 bases from J; bases unmatched to any gene: 12. CDR3: CATPREGDNTDTQYF. In DNA form, the CDR3 reads TGTGCCACCCCGAGGGAGGGTGATAACACAGATACGCAGTATTTT.

This chain connects TRBV7-9 to TRBJ2-1, with 9 nucleotides matching TRBD1. Germline V gene lookup returns CDR1 SEHNR and CDR2 FQNEAQ (reference sequence). V lost 4 bases and J lost 3; bases outside the gene matches: 10. The CDR3 runs to 17 residues. CDR3 DNA: TGTGCCAGCAGCTCTAGAATAGGGGGACAGGGCTACAATGAGCAGTTCTTC. Its translation is CASSSRIGGQGYNEQFF. The whole variable domain, filled in from reference TRBV7-9 and TRBJ2-1, reads DTGVSQNPRHKITKRGQNVTFRCDPISEHNRLYWYRQTLGQGPEFLTYFQNEAQLEKSRLLSDRFSAERPKGSFSTLEIQRTEQGDSAMYLCASSSRIGGQGYNEQFFGPGTRLTVL.

This clone was observed a few times. The chain links TRBV2 to TRBJ1-2, with D unclear. This CDR3 is built from 12 residues. The V and J ends lost 5 bases and 2 bases respectively, with 6 bases between them. Germline CDR1 reads SNHLY; CDR2 reads FYNNEI. CDR3 bases: TGTGCCAGCAGTTTAGAGAACTATGGCTACACCTTC. Translation gives CASSLENYGYTF.

The chain combines TRBV19 with TRBJ1-1; D is unclear. CDR3 length equals 12 residues. Germline values: CDR1 LNHDA, CDR2 SQIVND (reference sequence). Trimming removed 6 bases from V and 2 bases from J, with 7 bases in between. The CDR3 nucleotides read TGTGCCAGTAGCCTAGCTAACACTGAAGCTTTCTTT. Translation: CASSLANTEAFF.